This TCR beta chain comes out of a study of T cell responses to AZD1222 COVID-19 vaccine (dated by TCRdb to 2020 to 2023). Broadly, across the study: A total of more than 230 trial participants underwent TCR sequencing, of whom roughly 210 had received two doses of AZD1222 and 26 had received two doses of the MenACWY control vaccine. Enrollment into the trials was organized by age into subgroups of 18-55, 56-69 and 70-plus years, and those subgroups contained roughly 140, 27 and 60 TCR-sequenced participants, respectively. Paper-wide results and their limitations: Because no samples from the day 14 peak response were available, repertoires could be characterized only after the peak T cell response. In the small 56-69-year group, the increase in depth fell short of significance, most likely because of low power. Participants were mostly white British and included more females than males, and it was suggested by the authors that clonal diversity may have been underestimated. The whole spike protein was spanned by vaccine-associated CD4 TCRs, and dominant responses were seen in regions 160-218 and 743-854. Conclusions about previously exposed vaccinees were limited because only six AZD1222 recipients were SARS-CoV-2 seropositive at baseline. Reportedly, close to half of the unique spike-specific TCRs recognized epitopes lying outside the regions that are mutated in the B.1.351 and B.1.1.7 variants. After two AZD1222 doses, spike-specific TCR breadth and depth were significantly higher than at day 0 and than in MenACWY recipients.

The CDR3 regions of human TCRbeta chains were analyzed by immunosequencing. For the original study's pipeline: Repertoire TCRs were matched against a reference library of SARS-CoV-2-specific TCRs generated with the MIRA antigen-specificity platform. Breadth was defined as the fraction of unique TCRs that were SARS-CoV-2-associated, and depth was defined as the fraction of total T cells that were SARS-CoV-2-associated. Using the MIRA data, each spike-specific TCR was mapped to the spike region that the TCR reacts to and placed in a CD4 or CD8 class. Log10-transformed breadth and depth values were compared by one-way ANOVA with Sidak's multiple comparisons tests. The clones in this table, taken by TCRdb from immuneACCESS, are in-frame only. Not every clone is retained; where verified, under half of the shortfall comes from an unresolved V gene, and the cause of the rest is unknown. V, J and clone size are taken as reported in that table, and D and trimming were inferred from the DNA itself. In all, the sample holds some 53,000 clones, and about 87% of those were seen once. Approximately 2.4% of the sample belongs to the ten largest clones.

The time point tag for this specimen amounts to: about 28 days (+/-7) after the second vaccine dose. AZD1222 recipients with second doses at about 4 weeks or about 12 weeks were pooled, because spike-specific TCR depth and breadth did not differ between schedules. The vaccinee samples were drawn from two UK trials, COV001 and COV002, one of which was a single-blind randomized controlled phase 2/3 trial testing AZD1222 (ChAdOx1 nCoV-19) in healthy adults. For TCRbeta chain sequencing, PBMC samples were collected from trial participants at day 0 and at day 28 after the second dose. On this clone: The antigen it binds to is not known. Base-call qualities are not available, and no considerably larger clone is one nucleotide away.

For this chain, trimming is 0 bases at the V end and 0 bases at the J end, and the number of junction bases without a gene match is 5. Inclusive of the bounding cysteine and phenylalanine, the CDR3 is 18 residues long. Here the CDR3 DNA is all that survives: 54 bases in frame from base 1. CDR1 and CDR2 are drawn from the germline V gene: SGHAT, FQNNGV. The clonotype was recovered from an adult who received the AZD1222 COVID-19 vaccine. The rearranged segments are TRBV11-2 and TRBJ2-1, with 10 bases matching TRBD2. The sample was peripheral blood, taken 28 days after the second AZD1222 dose. CDR3 loop: CASSLDRASGSSYNEQFF. Here is the DNA: TGTGCCAGCAGCTTAGATCGGGCTAGCGGGAGCTCCTACAATGAGCAGTTCTTC.